These 27 T cell receptor beta chains were all obtained from the same sample, sequenced in a study of beta chain features in type 1 diabetes. Isolated RNA was reverse transcribed in full, so expressed TCRB transcripts were sequenced. Sequencing was performed with immunoSEQ multiplex PCR; in TCRdb, only in-frame clones are kept and a portion is missing. The sample consists of 500,000 to 800,000 clones, under 15% of them appearing once. Overall study findings and caveats: Type 1 diabetes patients had moderately but significantly shorter TCRB CDR3s in all four CD4+ subsets.

No antigen is known for these receptors. The sample taken for sequencing was naive CD4+ T cells from blood. These receptors were obtained from a man aged 25 to 45 with type 1 diabetes.

This clone was detected only a few times. V is TRBV5-6 and J is TRBJ2-3, with 8 bases that match TRBD2. Trimming at V came to 4 bases and at J to 1 base, leaving 17 bases not matched to a gene. The CDR3 spans 19 residues. Germline CDR1 is SGHDT and CDR2 is YYEEEE. The CDR3 nucleotides read TGTGCCAGCAGCATCCTGACTAGCGCGCCCTTTCGAGGCACAGATACGCAGTATTTT. Translated: CASSILTSAPFRGTDTQYF.

The rearrangement links TRBV7-8 to TRBJ2-7; TRBD1 agrees at 7 bases. V dropped 6 bases and J dropped 6; count of bases not matched to a gene: 14. The CDR3 is made up of 15 amino acids. Per germline, CDR1 SGHVS and CDR2 FQNEAQ. CDR3 in amino acids: CASRGTDRRASEQYF. As DNA, the CDR3 is TGTGCCAGCAGGGGCACGGACAGGCGAGCCTCCGAGCAGTACTTC.

This clone was detected a few times. The chain joins TRBV19 to TRBJ2-7, with 10 nucleotides matching TRBD1. V lost 3 bases, J lost 5 bases, and 7 bases stayed unmatched. CDR3 length: 15 residues. Germline V gene data show CDR1 as LNHDA and CDR2 as SQIVND (reference sequence). The CDR3 nucleotides are TGTGCCAGTAGTATTCCCTGGACAGGGGGAAACGAGCAGTACTTC. Residues: CASSIPWTGGNEQYF.

The genes are TRBV7-2 and TRBJ2-1; TRBD2 agrees at 14 bases. The V gene's germline CDR1 is SGHTA and CDR2 FQGNSA. The CDR3 is 15 amino acids. Trimming cost V 5 bases and J 6 bases; bases outside gene matches: 3. Written as DNA, the CDR3 is TGTGCCAGCAGCACGGGACTAGCGGGGGTCAATGAGCAGTTCTTC. Translated: CASSTGLAGVNEQFF.

This clone was seen a handful of times. The chain employs TRBV18 and TRBJ2-4; perhaps TRBD2 as D (6 bases). This CDR3 spans 14 amino acids. V lost 0 bases, J lost 3 bases, and 6 bases lay in between. Germline V gene sequence: CDR1 KGHSH, CDR2 LQKENI. CDR3 region: CASSPPGGKNIQYF. The DNA for the CDR3 is TGTGCCAGCTCACCACCCGGGGGCAAAAACATTCAGTACTTC.

The table lists this clone with a few counts. The chain recombines TRBV5-4 with TRBJ2-3; TRBD2 matches 9 bases. Germline V gene lookup returns CDR1 SGHNT and CDR2 YYREEE (reference sequence). Trimming removed 2 bases from V and 0 bases from J; junction bases left unmatched: 4. The CDR3 has 16 residues. For the CDR3, the DNA is TGTGCCAGCAGCTTTGCCCTAGCGGGGAGCACAGATACGCAGTATTTT. It specifies CASSFALAGSTDTQYF.

The gene calls are TRBV2 and TRBJ2-5; tentative D call: TRBD1 (6 bases). Trimming pared 8 bases from V and 7 bases from J, leaving 14 bases between. Germline V gene sequence: CDR1 SNHLY, CDR2 FYNNEI. This CDR3 has 12 residues. The CDR3 DNA follows: TGTGCCAGCCCTGGGGGCGGAGGGACCCAGTACTTC. Residues: CASPGGGGTQYF.

This chain links TRBV18 with TRBJ1-2, with D unresolved. Germline CDR1 is KGHSH and CDR2 is LQKENI. V lost 1 base and J 5 bases, leaving 23 bases between the germline ends. The CDR3 has 18 residues. Here the CDR3 reads CASSPQEAEDNKVYGYTF. The CDR3 nucleotides read TGTGCCAGCTCACCACAAGAGGCAGAGGATAACAAAGTTTATGGCTACACCTTC.

This clone was detected only a few times. The chain combines TRBV19 with TRBJ2-7; D perhaps matches TRBD1 (6 bases). Deletions cut 2 bases from V and 6 bases from J, with 11 bases between. CDR1 and CDR2 from the germline V gene are LNHDA and SQIVND (reference sequence). The CDR3 totals 13 residues. The CDR3 DNA sequence: TGTGCCAGTAGTATACAGGGGCAGGGCGAGCAGTACTTC. It translates to CASSIQGQGEQYF.

V usage is TRBV15 and J usage is TRBJ1-4; tentative D call: TRBD1 (5 bases). The CDR3 totals 13 residues. Trimming took off 4 bases at V and 8 bases at J, with 11 bases between the two ends. Germline lookup yields CDR1 LNHNV and CDR2 YYDKDF (reference sequence). CDR3 in amino acids: CATSIGHREKLFF. The CDR3 region has the DNA TGTGCCACCAGCATAGGCCACAGGGAAAAACTGTTTTTT.

The gene calls are TRBV6-1 and TRBJ2-6; no clear D. This CDR3 is built from 13 residues. V dropped 4 bases and J dropped 9 bases, with 10 bases sitting between them. Germline loops: CDR1 MNHNS, CDR2 SASEGT. CDR3 sequence: CASSVWGLNVLTF. In nucleotides, the CDR3 is TGTGCCAGCAGTGTATGGGGTCTCAACGTCCTGACTTTC.

For this clone: Different DNA sequences within this sample yield the same CDR3. The chain combines TRBV6-6 with TRBJ1-4; no clear D gene. CDR3 length: 11 amino acids. In germline, CDR1 is MNHNY, CDR2 SVGAGI (reference sequence). Trimming left V 5 bases short and J 2 bases short, with 0 bases between. CDR3 DNA: TGTGCCAGCAGTACTAATGAAAAACTGTTTTTT. Its translation: CASSTNEKLFF.

The rearrangement joins TRBV7-9 to TRBJ2-6; tentative D call: TRBD2 (6 bases). Trimming shortened V by 4 bases and J by 4 bases, and 14 bases separated the two germline ends. Per germline, CDR1 SEHNR and CDR2 FQNEAQ (reference sequence). The CDR3 is made up of 16 amino acids. The CDR3 bases are TGTGCCAGCAGCTCTATAGGGACTCCCGGGGCCAACGTCCTGACTTTC. As protein: CASSSIGTPGANVLTF.

The chain uses TRBV7-2 and TRBJ1-2; TRBD1 might be the D (6 bases). Germline loops: CDR1 SGHTA, CDR2 FQGNSA. This CDR3 has 12 amino acids. V was trimmed by 5 bases and J by 7 bases, leaving 11 bases between them. The CDR3 sequence is CASSAQGAGYTF. The CDR3 DNA follows: TGTGCCAGCAGCGCACAGGGAGCTGGCTACACCTTC.

This clone was observed a few times. This chain links TRBV6-1 with TRBJ2-2, with D possibly matching TRBD1 (6 bases). Deletions cut 5 bases from V and 5 bases from J, with 15 bases between. This CDR3 has 15 amino acids. Germline V CDR1 and CDR2: MNHNS, SASEGT. CDR3 coding DNA: TGTGCCAGCAGTTCACAGGGCCGAGCAACCGGGGAGCTGTTTTTT. Residues: CASSSQGRATGELFF.

This clone was counted only a few times. The V call is TRBV18, the J call TRBJ2-7; maybe TRBD1 (6 bases). The V end lost 4 bases, the J end lost 2 bases, and 12 bases lay between the germline ends. There are 14 residues in the CDR3. Germline loops: CDR1 KGHSH, CDR2 LQKENI. The CDR3 DNA follows: TGTGCCAGCTCACGCTCTGACAGGACCTACGAGCAGTACTTC. This encodes CASSRSDRTYEQYF.

The rearrangement joins TRBV4-3 to TRBJ2-7; maybe TRBD1 (5 bases). CDR1 LGHNA and CDR2 YSLEER come from the germline V gene. CDR3 length: 13 amino acids. Trimming removed 0 bases from V and 6 bases from J, with 9 bases in between. The CDR3 DNA sequence: TGCGCCAGCAGCCAAGAAAAGGGGCGCGAGCAGTACTTC. Translating it yields CASSQEKGREQYF.

The chain recombines TRBV7-9 with TRBJ1-2; D unresolved. The CDR3 is made up of 14 amino acids. CDR1 and CDR2 (germline): SEHNR, FQNEAQ (reference sequence). Trimming stripped 5 bases from V and 4 bases from J, with 14 bases between. The chain's CDR3 is CASSPTRDGYGYTF. In nucleotides, the CDR3 is TGTGCCAGCAGCCCGACCCGAGACGGCTATGGCTACACCTTC.

This clone showed up just a few times. The chain couples TRBV6-5 to TRBJ2-5, with D perhaps TRBD2 (6 bases). The V gene lost 2 bases and the J gene lost 3 bases, with 10 bases spanning the gap. The CDR3 is made up of 14 amino acids. In germline, CDR1 is MNHEY, CDR2 SVGAGI. CDR3 loop: CASSYQRGEETQYF. DNA of the CDR3: TGTGCCAGCAGTTACCAACGCGGGGAAGAGACCCAGTACTTC.

V and J are TRBV30 and TRBJ1-2; possible D gene TRBD1, 6 bases. CDR1 is GTSNPN and CDR2 is SVGIG in the germline V gene (reference sequence). The ends were cut back, 0 bases at V and 4 bases at J, with 18 bases in the middle. CDR3 size: 16 residues. Here the CDR3 DNA reads TGTGCCTGGAGTGTTCGAAGAAGGGGGGGTATCTATGGCTACACCTTC. This gives the protein CAWSVRRRGGIYGYTF.

This clone was seen only once. The chain uses TRBV7-9 and TRBJ1-2, with unresolved D. Trimming took 0 bases from V and 6 from J, leaving 11 bases between them. CDR1 is SEHNR, CDR2 FQNEAQ, per germline (reference sequence). This CDR3 has 14 residues. The CDR3 DNA reads TGTGCCAGCAGCTTAGCTCCCGGGGTTGATGGCTACACCTTC. This sequence encodes CASSLAPGVDGYTF.

The rearrangement uses TRBV5-1 and TRBJ1-5, with D uncertain. The CDR3 is 15 residues long. V lost 0 bases to trimming and J lost 9 bases, with 16 bases between them. Germline V gene data show CDR1 as SGHRS and CDR2 as YFSETQ. The CDR3 bases are TGCGCCAGCAGCTTGGCAGGTGACATAGGCCTGCCCCAGCATTTT. Its translation is CASSLAGDIGLPQHF.

The J gene is TRBJ1-1, the V gene TRBV5-6; no clear D gene. The CDR3 extends over 13 amino acids. Germline lookup yields CDR1 SGHDT and CDR2 YYEEEE. The V gene lost 0 bases and the J gene lost 12 bases, with 15 bases spanning the gap. The CDR3 is CASSLAGRARTFF. The CDR3 bases are TGTGCCAGCAGCTTGGCCGGAAGGGCACGGACTTTCTTT.

The chain recombines TRBV5-1 with TRBJ2-6; D is unresolved. CDR3 size: 17 residues. V was shortened by 0 bases and J by 4 bases, with 14 bases between the two germline ends. Germline V CDR1 and CDR2: SGHRS, YFSETQ. This CDR3 reads CASSLGETIGGANVLTF. Here the CDR3 DNA reads TGCGCCAGCAGCTTGGGTGAAACAATAGGCGGGGCCAACGTCCTGACTTTC.

This clone has only a few counts. The chain combines TRBV28 with TRBJ2-7, with D possibly being TRBD2 (6 bases). The V gene lost 3 bases and the J gene lost 5 bases, with 14 bases spanning the gap. This CDR3 comprises 14 residues. Germline V gives CDR1 MDHEN, CDR2 SYDVKM. Here the CDR3 reads CASSFPRGFDEQYF. As DNA, the CDR3 is TGTGCCAGCAGTTTTCCCCGGGGGTTCGACGAGCAGTACTTC. Full variable domain (remainder filled in from reference TRBV28 and TRBJ2-7): DVKVTQSSRYLVKRTGEKVFLECVQDMDHENMFWYRQDPGLGLRLIYFSYDVKMKEKGDIPEGYSVSREKKERFSLILESASTNQTSMYLCASSFPRGFDEQYFGPGTRLTVT.

The chain couples TRBV19 to TRBJ2-7; 11 bases match TRBD2. Trimming took 3 bases from V and 5 from J; bases not matched to a gene: 9. There are 16 residues in the CDR3. The germline gives CDR1 LNHDA, CDR2 SQIVND (reference sequence). The CDR3 DNA is TGTGCCAGTAGTATCGCGCGCACTAGCGGGGGACACGAGCAGTACTTC. Residues: CASSIARTSGGHEQYF.

The chain uses TRBV18 and TRBJ2-7; 8 nucleotides align to TRBD1. CDR3 length: 17 amino acids. The germline gives CDR1 KGHSH, CDR2 LQKENI. V dropped 2 bases and J dropped 0; count of bases not matched to a gene: 9. The CDR3 sequence is CASSPFGTGSGSYEQYF. For the CDR3, the DNA is TGTGCCAGCTCACCATTTGGGACAGGTTCAGGCTCCTACGAGCAGTACTTC.